This is a list of T cell receptor beta chains from one sample in a study of blood T cell repertoires in COVID-19. Here immunoSEQ multiplex PCR was the method, and the copy in TCRdb shows in-frame clones only, minus some. There are some 170,000 clones in the sample; 76% occur only once, and around 7.9% lies in the top ten. The source material was peripheral blood. These receptors all come from a woman aged 45-60 years with active or convalescent COVID-19. CDR3s include the opening cysteine and the closing phenylalanine or tryptophan. The D gene is left open where the match is weak. Some rows have no size entry. The others give once, few or many, or a class for an expanded clone.

CDR3 length	V gene	clone size	D gene	J gene	CDR3 DNA	CDR3 protein
14	TRBV9	many	-	TRBJ1-3	TGTGCCAGCAGCGTAGCGGGGGCTGGAAACACCATATATTTT	CASSVAGAGNTIYF
16	TRBV9	-	TRBD2	TRBJ2-3	TGTGCCAGCACCCAGGGAGGCGGGGGGGCCGCAGATACGCAGTATTTT	CASTQGGGGAADTQYF
14	TRBV30	-	-	TRBJ2-5	TGTGCCTGGAGTGTTTTGGGGGGGCGGGAGACCCAGTACTTC	CAWSVLGGRETQYF
12	TRBV19	-	-	TRBJ2-1	TGTGCCAGTAGTCTACGATACAATGAGCAGTTCTTC	CASSLRYNEQFF
14	TRBV9	-	-	TRBJ2-1	TGTGCCAGCAGCGTACTACTAGCCTCCCATGAGCAGTTCTTC	CASSVLLASHEQFF
13	TRBV5-6	-	TRBD1	TRBJ1-2	TGTGCCAGCAGCTTCGACAGGGCGAAGGGCTACACCTTC	CASSFDRAKGYTF
13	TRBV2	-	-	TRBJ2-5	TGTGCCAGCAGTGAAACACTACAAGAGACCCAGTACTTC	CASSETLQETQYF
15	TRBV12-5	few	TRBD1	TRBJ2-7	TGTGCTAGTGGTTTGGGCGGACAGGGGTACTACGAGCAGTACTTC	CASGLGGQGYYEQYF
16	TRBV5-4	medium-sized	TRBD1	TRBJ1-1	TGTGCCAGCAGCCATAGACAGGGAATTATGAACACTGAAGCTTTCTTT	CASSHRQGIMNTEAFF
14	TRBV2	-	-	TRBJ1-2	TGTGCGAGCATGTTGACGGCGCCTAGCTATGGCTACACCTTC	CASMLTAPSYGYTF
13	TRBV27	-	-	TRBJ1-1	TGTGCCAGCAGTCCTTACGGGGTCACTGAAGCTTTCTTT	CASSPYGVTEAFF
15	TRBV20-1	-	-	TRBJ2-5	TGCAGTGCTAGTACCGCGGGGTCGTACCAAGAGACCCAGTACTTC	CSASTAGSYQETQYF
17	TRBV4-2	few	TRBD2	TRBJ2-2	TGTGCCAGCAGCCAAGTAACCCGGGGGGGCCGCGGCGGGGAGCTGTTTTTT	CASSQVTRGGRGGELFF
16	TRBV28	-	-	TRBJ2-5	TGTGCCAGCACCCCCGGGGCAGGGGTGGTAGGAGAGACCCAGTACTTC	CASTPGAGVVGETQYF
14	TRBV27	-	TRBD1	TRBJ1-1	TGTGCCAGCAGGAGAGACAGGGGGAACACTGAAGCTTTCTTT	CASRRDRGNTEAFF
17	TRBV29-1	-	TRBD2	TRBJ2-7	TGCAGCGTTGAAATGGTCGGGGGGGACTCAAGCTCCTACGAGCAGTACTTC	CSVEMVGGDSSSYEQYF
14	TRBV21-1	-	-	TRBJ2-7	TGTGCCAGCAGCAATCACCGGGGGGGCTACGAGCAGTACTTC	CASSNHRGGYEQYF
13	TRBV28	-	-	TRBJ1-5	TGTGCCAGCAGCCCTACGCTATCCACCTACTGGCATTTT	CASSPTLSTYWHF